This record looks at one T cell receptor (beta chain) sequence and its context. Its antigen target is currently unknown. Per-nucleotide qualities are absent, and no much larger clonotype sits a single base away. This entry belongs to a study of CD8 T cells in ankylosing spondylitis (dated by TCRdb to about 2017). In the study overall: The study set out to find disease-linked TCR variants by profiling T cell receptor beta repertoires in ankylosing spondylitis patients and healthy donors. The whole study cohort included 108 healthy donors and 20 to 30 ankylosing spondylitis patients. Peripheral blood was sampled, and synovial fluid was also collected from ankylosing spondylitis patients. What the research found in general, with its limitations: Some TCR beta motif variants had previously been reported in synovial fluid and blood of reactive arthritis patients, which suggested common disease-initiation mechanisms. The disease-linked clones were reported to be significantly enriched in matched synovial fluid samples from ankylosing spondylitis patients. The disease-linked clones had a CD8+ phenotype and were found at relatively low frequencies in peripheral blood. A TCR beta motif made up of about eight highly homologous amino acid variants appeared to be characteristic of blood from ankylosing spondylitis patients.

The instrument given in TCRdb is Illumina HiSeq 2500. Quantitative 5'-RACE with molecular barcodes was the method used to prepare the TCR beta libraries. Regarding the original processing steps: A new computational method, built on a probabilistic model of VDJ rearrangement, was used to identify disease-linked TCR variants. Using fastp at Q25 and MiXCR, TCRdb reprocessed the public reads and kept productive beta chains. For every CDR3 protein sequence, its rows merge into one entry that carries the most common genes and DNA. The V and J calls follow TCRdb's processing rather than the paper's. The sample data list about 260,000 distinct CDR3 sequences, and roughly a quarter of these were observed just once. The ten largest clones represent roughly 0.6% of the sample. The clonotype comes from a male donor with ankylosing spondylitis or in good health (not recorded which). Material for sequencing was blood, either unsorted or a sorted T cell fraction (not recorded which).

The CDR3 sequence is CASSLHRLAKNIQYF. The DNA is as follows: TGTGCCAGCAGCCTACACAGGCTAGCCAAAAACATTCAGTACTTC. Recombination linked TRBV12-3 or TRBV12-4 to TRBJ2-4; matching of 5 bases hints at TRBD1 as the D gene. From cysteine to phenylalanine, the CDR3 is 15 amino acids long. Only the CDR3 DNA stays, 45 bases, in frame from base 1. V is cut by 6 bases and J by 0 bases, and the space between the germline ends is 12 bases.